This T cell receptor (beta chain) comes out of a study of T-cell memory formation after mild COVID-19. Overall study context: The two donors had largely donor-specific TCR clusters. General study points: Of the contracting clones, CD4+ ones lay mainly in CM and EM, and CD8+ ones in EMRA. Clones that contracted from day 15 to 85 had balanced CD4/CD8; later expanders were CD4+ biased.

A 5'RACE reaction primed in the constant segment made cDNA libraries of TCR alpha and TCR beta, and these carried sample barcodes and UMIs. MiXCR was run by TCRdb on the 5' RACE reads, yielding one entry per CDR3 protein. The profile covers about 270,000 distinct CDR3 sequences, with over 15% appearing a single time and 20% to 25% taken by the ten largest. Notes on this clonotype: Its antigen is currently unknown.

Between the trimmed V and J ends, which lost 0 bases and 6 bases, there was a span of 10 bases. Germline CDR1 reads SGDLS; CDR2 reads YYNGEE. The CDR3 runs 14 residues. The sequence was collected from a man aged 18 to 35 who had mild COVID-19 (a few samples of this study predate the infection). Cell type and time point are not known. The genes are TRBV9 and TRBJ2-1; no definite D call. Sequences were obtained from PBMCs or a T cell subset sorted from them (not recorded which). In nucleotides, the CDR3 is TGTGCCAGCAGCGTAGGGAGTGCGCGCAATGAGCAGTTCTTC. It translates to CASSVGSARNEQFF. Full variable domain (remainder filled in from reference TRBV9 and TRBJ2-1): DSGVTQTPKHLITATGQRVTLRCSPRSGDLSVYWYQQSLDQGLQFLIQYYNGEERAKGNILERFSAQQFPDLHSELNLSSLELGDSALYFCASSVGSARNEQFFGPGTRLTVL.